This TCR beta chain was identified during a study of blood T cells in healthy people across ages. Findings of the study overall: Roughly linearly, TCR beta diversity per million T cells fell as age increased.

Trimming removed 3 bases at V and 1 base at J, with 24 bases between. Looked up from germline, CDR1 is MNHEY and CDR2 is SMNVEV (reference sequence). The CDR3 runs to 20 residues. Concerning this clonotype itself: As yet, its antigen is unknown.

PCR was performed a second time for about 7 to 11 cycles using a sample-barcoded 5' primer and a J-beta primer mix. TCRdb reprocessed the 5' RACE reads with MiXCR, giving one entry per CDR3 protein. This sample has 450,000 to 700,000 distinct CDR3 sequences, with 25% to 30% found just once. Each sample provided at least 5 micrograms of extracted total RNA. The specimen sequenced was blood. The sequence derives from a woman aged 70-85 years in good health. This sequence joins TRBV27 and TRBJ1-4, with a tentative D call TRBD1 (6 bases). As DNA, the CDR3 is TGTGCCAGCAGTTTCTCCGCAAAGGGTTACAGGGAAGGAACTAATGAAAAACTGTTTTTT. Protein sequence: CASSFSAKGYREGTNEKLFF.